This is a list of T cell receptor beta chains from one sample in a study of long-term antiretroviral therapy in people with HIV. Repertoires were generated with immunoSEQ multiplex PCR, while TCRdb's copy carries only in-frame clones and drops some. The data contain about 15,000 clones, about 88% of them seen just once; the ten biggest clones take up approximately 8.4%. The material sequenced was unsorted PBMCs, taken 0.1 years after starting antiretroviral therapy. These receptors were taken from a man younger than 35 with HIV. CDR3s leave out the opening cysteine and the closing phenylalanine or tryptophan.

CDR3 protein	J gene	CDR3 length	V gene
ASSSGRPNQPQH	TRBJ1-5	12	TRBV5-1
SGTTTREQY	NA	9	TRBV20-1
ASSFSGTGVGELF	TRBJ2-2	13	TRBV13
ASSRGEEQPQH	TRBJ1-5	11	TRBV7-6
ASSLLASSYNEQF	TRBJ2-1	13	TRBV7-6
AVHERGLGETQY	TRBJ2-5	12	TRBV6-1
ASSQSRASTGELF	TRBJ2-2	13	TRBV6-6
ASSVDTEWTQY	TRBJ2-5	11	TRBV9
ASSLASGSTDTQY	TRBJ2-3	13	TRBV11-2
ASSDFRRPQETQY	TRBJ2-5	13	TRBV6-1
ASSVGTAYEQY	TRBJ2-7	11	TRBV2
ASSLYPQGHQPQH	TRBJ1-5	13	TRBV5-5